This TCR beta chain was identified in a study of blood T cell repertoires in COVID-19. Study overall: The samples span acute and convalescent COVID-19 from the United States, Italy and Spain.

Patients in Seattle were enrolled during active infection, then followed longitudinally. Source study methods: By means of reference gene primer amplification, nucleated cell counts were estimated. Sequencing was performed with immunoSEQ multiplex PCR; in TCRdb, only in-frame clones are kept and a portion is missing. The V and J calls and clone size are taken from that table; D and trimming were inferred from the DNA. The sample records approximately 60,000 clones, about 85% being singletons. This CDR3 comprises 15 residues. The ends lost 5 bases at V and 4 bases at J; junction bases unmatched: 10. Germline V gene data show CDR1 as SGHTA and CDR2 as FQGNSA.

Sequenced: peripheral blood. The clonotype was recovered from a woman older than 75 with COVID-19, enrolled during active disease. The chain uses TRBV7-2 and TRBJ2-7; the match to TRBD1 covers 8 bases. CDR3 protein: CASSKPDRGEYEQYF. In DNA form, the CDR3 reads TGTGCCAGCAGCAAACCTGACAGGGGAGAATACGAGCAGTACTTC.